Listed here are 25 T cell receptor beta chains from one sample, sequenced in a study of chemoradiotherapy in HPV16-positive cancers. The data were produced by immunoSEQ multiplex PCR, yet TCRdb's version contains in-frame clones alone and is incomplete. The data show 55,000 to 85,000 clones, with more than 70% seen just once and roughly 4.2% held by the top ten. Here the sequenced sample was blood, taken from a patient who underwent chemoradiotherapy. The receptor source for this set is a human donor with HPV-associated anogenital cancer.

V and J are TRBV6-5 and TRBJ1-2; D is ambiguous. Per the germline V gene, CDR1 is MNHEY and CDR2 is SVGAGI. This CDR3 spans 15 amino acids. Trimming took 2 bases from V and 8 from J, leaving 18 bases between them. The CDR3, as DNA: TGTGCCAGCAGTTACCGGGCCTCATCTGGATGGGGCTACACCTTC. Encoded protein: CASSYRASSGWGYTF.

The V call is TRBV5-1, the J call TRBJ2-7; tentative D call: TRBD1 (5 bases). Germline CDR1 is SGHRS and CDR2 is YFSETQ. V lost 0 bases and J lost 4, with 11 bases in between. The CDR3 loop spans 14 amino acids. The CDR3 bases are TGCGCCAGCAGCTTGGAACAGGCGTCTTACGAGCAGTACTTC. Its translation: CASSLEQASYEQYF.

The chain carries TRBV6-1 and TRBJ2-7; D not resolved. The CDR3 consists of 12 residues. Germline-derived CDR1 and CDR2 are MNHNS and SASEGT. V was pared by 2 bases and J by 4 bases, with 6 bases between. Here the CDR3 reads CASSESSYEQYF. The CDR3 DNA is TGTGCCAGCAGTGAATCGTCATACGAGCAGTACTTC.

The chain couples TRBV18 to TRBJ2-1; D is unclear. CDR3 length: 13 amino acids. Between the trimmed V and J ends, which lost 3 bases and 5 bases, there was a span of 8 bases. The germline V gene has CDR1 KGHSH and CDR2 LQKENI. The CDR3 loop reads CASSPGLNNEQFF. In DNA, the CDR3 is TGTGCCAGCTCACCCGGGCTGAACAATGAGCAGTTCTTC.

CDR3 region: CASSNRQGGNEQFF. CDR3 nucleotides: TGTGCCAGCAGCAACCGACAGGGAGGGAATGAGCAGTTCTTC. The chain recombines TRBV7-9 with TRBJ2-1, with D possibly called TRBD1 or TRBD2 (7 bases each). Trimming stripped 5 bases from V and 7 bases from J, with 15 bases between. The CDR3 spans 14 residues. The V gene's germline CDR1 is SEHNR and CDR2 FQNEAQ (reference sequence). The whole variable domain, remainder taken from reference TRBV7-9 and TRBJ2-1, is DTGVSQNPRHKITKRGQNVTFRCDPISEHNRLYWYRQTLGQGPEFLTYFQNEAQLEKSRLLSDRFSAERPKGSFSTLEIQRTEQGDSAMYLCASSNRQGGNEQFFGPGTRLTVL.

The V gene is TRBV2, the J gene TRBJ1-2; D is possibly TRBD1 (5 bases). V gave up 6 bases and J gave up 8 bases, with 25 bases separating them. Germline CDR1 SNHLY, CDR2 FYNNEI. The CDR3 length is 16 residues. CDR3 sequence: CASRNRLRPEGRGYTF. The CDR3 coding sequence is TGTGCCAGCAGAAATCGGCTCCGACCGGAGGGGAGAGGCTACACCTTC.

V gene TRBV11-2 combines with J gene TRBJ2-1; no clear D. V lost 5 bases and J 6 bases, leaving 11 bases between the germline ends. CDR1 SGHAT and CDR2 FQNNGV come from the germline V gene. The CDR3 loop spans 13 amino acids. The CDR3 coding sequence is TGTGCCAGCAGCCCGGCGCCGGGCAATGAGCAGTTCTTC. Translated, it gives CASSPAPGNEQFF. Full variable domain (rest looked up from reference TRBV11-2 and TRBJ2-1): EAGVAQSPRYKIIEKRQSVAFWCNPISGHATLYWYQQILGQGPKLLIQFQNNGVVDDSQLPKDRFSAERLKGVDSTLKIQPAKLEDSAVYLCASSPAPGNEQFFGPGTRLTVL.

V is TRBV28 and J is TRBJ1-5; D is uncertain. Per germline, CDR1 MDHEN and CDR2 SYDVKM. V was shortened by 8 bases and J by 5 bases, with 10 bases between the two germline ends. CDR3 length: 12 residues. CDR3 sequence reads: CASRLLDQPQHF. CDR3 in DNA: TGTGCCAGCCGGTTGCTTGATCAGCCCCAGCATTTT.

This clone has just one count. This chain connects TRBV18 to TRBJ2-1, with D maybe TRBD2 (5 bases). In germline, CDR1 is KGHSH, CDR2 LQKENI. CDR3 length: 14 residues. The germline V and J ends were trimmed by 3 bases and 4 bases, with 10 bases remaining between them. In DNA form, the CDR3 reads TGTGCCAGCTCACCGTGGACGGGATACAATGAGCAGTTCTTC. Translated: CASSPWTGYNEQFF.

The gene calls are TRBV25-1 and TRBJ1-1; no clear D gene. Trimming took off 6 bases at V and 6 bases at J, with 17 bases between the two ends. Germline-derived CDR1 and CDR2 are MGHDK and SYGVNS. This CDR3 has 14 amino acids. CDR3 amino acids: CASRPTDGFAEAFF. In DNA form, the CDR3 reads TGTGCCAGCAGGCCCACAGACGGGTTCGCTGAAGCTTTCTTT.

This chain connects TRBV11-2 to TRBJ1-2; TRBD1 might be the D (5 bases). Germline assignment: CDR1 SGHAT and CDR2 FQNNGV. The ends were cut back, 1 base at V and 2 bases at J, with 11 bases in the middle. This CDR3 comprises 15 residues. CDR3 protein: CASSLGIGGNYGYTF. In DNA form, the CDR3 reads TGTGCCAGCAGCTTAGGCATCGGGGGGAACTATGGCTACACCTTC.

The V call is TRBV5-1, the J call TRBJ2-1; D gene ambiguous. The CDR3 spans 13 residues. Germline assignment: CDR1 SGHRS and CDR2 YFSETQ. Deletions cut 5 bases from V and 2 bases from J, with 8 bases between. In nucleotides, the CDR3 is TGCGCCAGCAGATGGGGTCCCTACAATGAGCAGTTCTTC. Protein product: CASRWGPYNEQFF.

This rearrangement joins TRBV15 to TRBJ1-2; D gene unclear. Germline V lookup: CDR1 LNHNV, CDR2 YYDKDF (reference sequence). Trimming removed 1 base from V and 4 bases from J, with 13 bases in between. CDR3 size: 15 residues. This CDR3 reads CATSRGDPTPYGYTF. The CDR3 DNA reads TGTGCCACCAGCAGAGGTGACCCTACCCCCTATGGCTACACCTTC.

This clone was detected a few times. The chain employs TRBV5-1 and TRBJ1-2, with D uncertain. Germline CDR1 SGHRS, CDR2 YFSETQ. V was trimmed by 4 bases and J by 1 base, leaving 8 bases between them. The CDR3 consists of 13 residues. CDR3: CASSKANNYGYTF. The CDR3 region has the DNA TGCGCCAGCAGCAAGGCCAATAACTATGGCTACACCTTC.

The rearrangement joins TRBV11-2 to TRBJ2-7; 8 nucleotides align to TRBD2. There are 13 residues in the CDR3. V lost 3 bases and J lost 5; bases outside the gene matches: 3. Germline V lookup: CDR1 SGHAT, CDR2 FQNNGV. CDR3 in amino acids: CASSFERENEQYF. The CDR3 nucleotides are TGTGCCAGCAGCTTTGAGCGGGAGAACGAGCAGTACTTC.

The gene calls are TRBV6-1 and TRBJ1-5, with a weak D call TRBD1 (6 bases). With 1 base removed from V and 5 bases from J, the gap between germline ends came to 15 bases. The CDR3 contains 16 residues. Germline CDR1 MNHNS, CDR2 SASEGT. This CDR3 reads CASSEGVGGPYQPQHF. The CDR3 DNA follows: TGTGCCAGCAGTGAAGGAGTAGGGGGTCCCTATCAGCCCCAGCATTTT.

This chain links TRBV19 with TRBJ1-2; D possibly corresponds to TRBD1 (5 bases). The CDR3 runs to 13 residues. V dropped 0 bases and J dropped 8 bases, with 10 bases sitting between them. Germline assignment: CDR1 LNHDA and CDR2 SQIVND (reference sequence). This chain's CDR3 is CASSIERGRGYTF. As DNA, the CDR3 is TGTGCCAGTAGTATAGAGAGGGGACGCGGCTACACCTTC.

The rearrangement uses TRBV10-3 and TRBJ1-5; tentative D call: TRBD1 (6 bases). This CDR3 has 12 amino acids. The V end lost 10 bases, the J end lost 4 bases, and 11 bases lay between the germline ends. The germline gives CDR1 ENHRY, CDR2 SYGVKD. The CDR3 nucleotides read TGTGCCACGCGGACAGAGAATCAGCCCCAGCATTTT. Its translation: CATRTENQPQHF.

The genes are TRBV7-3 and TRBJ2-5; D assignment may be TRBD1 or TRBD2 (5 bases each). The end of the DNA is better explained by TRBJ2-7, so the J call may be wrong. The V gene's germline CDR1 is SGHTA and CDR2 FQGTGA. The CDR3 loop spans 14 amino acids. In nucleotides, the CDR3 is TGTGCCAGCAGCTTAGACGGGACCCACTACGAGCAGTACTTC. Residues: CASSLDGTHYEQYF.

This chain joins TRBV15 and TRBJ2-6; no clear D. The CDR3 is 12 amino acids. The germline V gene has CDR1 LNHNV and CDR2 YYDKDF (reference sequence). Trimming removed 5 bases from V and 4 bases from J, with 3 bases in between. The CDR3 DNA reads TGTGCCACCAGCTGGGGGGCCAACGTCCTGACTTTC. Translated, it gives CATSWGANVLTF.

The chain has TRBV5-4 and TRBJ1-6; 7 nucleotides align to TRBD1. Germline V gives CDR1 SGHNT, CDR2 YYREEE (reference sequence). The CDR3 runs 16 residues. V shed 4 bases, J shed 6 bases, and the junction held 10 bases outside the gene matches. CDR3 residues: CASSPLRDRTNSPLHF. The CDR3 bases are TGTGCCAGCAGCCCCTTGCGGGACAGAACTAATTCACCCCTCCACTTT.

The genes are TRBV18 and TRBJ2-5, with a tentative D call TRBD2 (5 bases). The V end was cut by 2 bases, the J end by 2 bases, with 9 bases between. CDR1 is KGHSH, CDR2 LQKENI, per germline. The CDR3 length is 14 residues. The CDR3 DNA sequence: TGTGCCAGCTCACCAACTAGTGAACAAGAGACCCAGTACTTC. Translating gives CASSPTSEQETQYF.

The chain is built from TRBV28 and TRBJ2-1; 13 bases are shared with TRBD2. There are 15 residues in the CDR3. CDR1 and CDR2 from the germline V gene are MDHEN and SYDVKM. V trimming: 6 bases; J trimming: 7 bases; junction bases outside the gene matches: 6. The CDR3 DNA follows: TGTGCCAGCAGAGAAGGGACTAGCGGGATAAATGAGCAGTTCTTC. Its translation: CASREGTSGINEQFF.

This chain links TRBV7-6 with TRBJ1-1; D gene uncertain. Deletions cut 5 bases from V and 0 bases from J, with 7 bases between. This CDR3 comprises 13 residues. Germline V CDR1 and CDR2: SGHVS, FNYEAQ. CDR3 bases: TGTGCCAGCAGCGGCGACCTGAACACTGAAGCTTTCTTT. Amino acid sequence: CASSGDLNTEAFF.

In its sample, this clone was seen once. CDR3 in amino acids: CASSLGSSQYF. In DNA, the CDR3 is TGTGCCAGCAGCTTAGGGTCGTCGCAGTATTTT. The chain combines TRBV11-2 with TRBJ2-3; no reliable D call. Germline V gene lookup returns CDR1 SGHAT and CDR2 FQNNGV. This CDR3 spans 11 amino acids. The V end lost 1 base, the J end lost 10 bases, and 6 bases lay between the germline ends.